This TCR beta chain was sequenced in a study of blood T cell repertoires in COVID-19. At the level of the study: PBMCs, B-cell-depleted T cells, or T cells were the source of the cDNA or gDNA that made up the material.

The table lists this clone with a count of one. CDR1 is ENHRY and CDR2 is SYGVKD in the germline V gene. This CDR3 region has 17 residues. The V and J ends lost 4 bases and 1 base, in that order; junction bases with no gene match: 4. Sequenced by immunoSEQ multiplex PCR; TCRdb stores in-frame clones only, minus some. The sample yields 60,000 to 70,000 clones, 70% to 90% seen once. Residents of under 25 US areas, aged about 18 to 95 years, made up the participants. Recovered status applied to Cohort 3 donors who had two consecutive negative PCRs. It also applied to those with clearance or with symptom resolution.

The rearrangement joins TRBV10-3 to TRBJ2-3; 14 bases are shared with TRBD2. This TCR derives from a woman aged 40 to 55 who had recovered from COVID-19. The sample was PBMCs or T cells enriched from blood (not recorded which). The CDR3 DNA is TGTGCCATCAGTGCAGGACTAGCGGGGGGCGGCACAGATACGCAGTATTTT. It yields the protein CAISAGLAGGGTDTQYF.